These 27 T cell receptor beta chains share one sample of origin, sequenced in a study of immune cell composition in non-small cell lung cancer. The normal lung sample lay at least 3 cm, and maximally far, from the tumour. Only in-frame clones appear in the TCRdb table, and some are missing; sequencing was by immunoSEQ multiplex PCR. The sample records several thousand clones, about four fifths being singletons. The sequencing input was non-adjacent lung tissue. The source is a human donor with non-small cell lung cancer.

This sequence joins TRBV19 and TRBJ1-1; D not resolved. The CDR3 runs to 14 residues. Germline V gives CDR1 LNHDA, CDR2 SQIVND (reference sequence). V gave up 2 bases and J gave up 7 bases, with 14 bases separating them. The CDR3, as DNA: TGTGCCAGTAGTATAAGCGGCGGTTGGGGTGAAGCTTTCTTT. Its translation is CASSISGGWGEAFF.

This clone was found once. The V and J genes are TRBV19 and TRBJ1-4; D is possibly TRBD1 (5 bases). CDR1 is LNHDA, CDR2 SQIVND, per germline (reference sequence). This CDR3 is 11 amino acids long. V lost 7 bases, J lost 8 bases, and 8 bases lay in between. CDR3: CASKRGEKLFF. The CDR3 DNA follows: TGTGCCAGTAAAAGGGGAGAAAAACTGTTTTTT.

V gene TRBV7-2 combines with J gene TRBJ1-6; D possibly corresponds to TRBD1 (5 bases). CDR3 length: 13 residues. V lost 11 bases to trimming and J lost 6 bases, with 14 bases between them. Germline V gene sequence: CDR1 SGHTA, CDR2 FQGNSA. This CDR3 reads CAATRQSNSPLHF. The CDR3 DNA reads TGTGCCGCAACTCGACAGTCTAATTCACCCCTCCACTTT.

This chain connects TRBV4-3 to TRBJ2-2, with TRBD1 as a possible D gene (5 bases). Germline values: CDR1 LGHNA, CDR2 YSLEER. V was shortened by 0 bases and J by 1 base, with 6 bases between the two germline ends. There are 15 residues in the CDR3. CDR3 nucleotides: TGCGCCAGCAGCCAAGATAGGGGGAACACCGGGGAGCTGTTTTTT. This translates into CASSQDRGNTGELFF.

The chain combines TRBV13 with TRBJ2-1, with TRBD2 as a possible D gene (5 bases). V was cut by 8 bases and J by 2 bases, with 19 bases left in between. The CDR3 extends over 16 amino acids. CDR1 is PRHDT and CDR2 is FYEKMQ in the germline V gene (reference sequence). CDR3 loop: CASGLFRAAAYNEQFF. Here the CDR3 DNA reads TGTGCCAGCGGCCTCTTCCGAGCGGCGGCCTACAATGAGCAGTTCTTC. The full variable domain, in which reference TRBV13 and TRBJ2-1 provide the parts outside the CDR3, is AAGVIQSPRHLIKEKRETATLKCYPIPRHDTVYWYQQGPGQDPQFLISFYEKMQSDKGSIPDRFSAQQFSDYHSELNMSSLELGDSALYFCASGLFRAAAYNEQFFGPGTRLTVL.

The chain couples TRBV19 to TRBJ2-3, with 7 nucleotides matching TRBD1. The CDR3 is 15 residues long. V was pared by 4 bases and J by 3 bases, with 7 bases of the junction left unmatched. Germline loops: CDR1 LNHDA, CDR2 SQIVND (reference sequence). The chain's CDR3 is CASSTRQGKTDTQYF. CDR3 coding DNA: TGTGCCAGTAGTACCCGACAGGGTAAAACAGATACGCAGTATTTT. Drawing the rest from reference TRBV19 and TRBJ2-3, the complete variable domain is DGGITQSPKYLFRKEGQNVTLSCEQNLNHDAMYWYRQDPGQGLRLIYYSQIVNDFQKGDIAEGYSVSREKKESFPLTVTSAQKNPTAFYLCASSTRQGKTDTQYFGPGTRLTVL.

The chain links TRBV7-3 to TRBJ2-1, with 7 positions matching TRBD2. Germline V gene sequence: CDR1 SGHTA, CDR2 FQGTGA. Trimming cost V 5 bases and J 7 bases; bases outside gene matches: 5. The CDR3 length is 13 residues. Written as DNA, the CDR3 is TGTGCCAGCAGCCCAGGACTAGGGAATGAGCAGTTCTTC. Translating it yields CASSPGLGNEQFF.

V gene TRBV19 combines with J gene TRBJ1-2; possibly TRBD1 for D (6 bases). The CDR3 is made up of 12 amino acids. V gave up 8 bases and J gave up 7 bases, with 14 bases separating them. The V gene's germline CDR1 is LNHDA and CDR2 SQIVND (reference sequence). In DNA, the CDR3 is TGTGCCAGTCGTAAACAGGGTTCTGGCTACACCTTC. Translating gives CASRKQGSGYTF.

This clone was observed once. The V gene is TRBV7-2, the J gene TRBJ1-5, with D possibly being TRBD1 (5 bases). The CDR3 has 15 residues. Trimming removed 3 bases at V and 0 bases at J, with 9 bases between. Germline V CDR1 and CDR2: SGHTA, FQGNSA. CDR3 DNA: TGTGCCAGCAGCTTTCAGGGATATAGCAATCAGCCCCAGCATTTT. This sequence encodes CASSFQGYSNQPQHF.

The chain joins TRBV7-2 to TRBJ2-7, with TRBD2 matching over 7 bases. CDR3 length equals 16 residues. J gave up 3 bases and V 6 bases, and 14 bases lay outside the gene matches. Germline CDR1 SGHTA, CDR2 FQGNSA. CDR3 nucleotide sequence: TGTGCCAGCAGTAAGGAGGGGCCCGGGAGGCACTACGAGCAGTACTTC. It specifies CASSKEGPGRHYEQYF.

This chain joins TRBV7-8 and TRBJ1-6, with 8 bases aligning to TRBD1. The germline gives CDR1 SGHVS, CDR2 FQNEAQ. V lost 6 bases and J lost 7; bases outside the gene matches: 8. This CDR3 is built from 15 residues. This CDR3 reads CASSYMTGENSPLHF. CDR3 DNA sequence: TGTGCCAGCAGTTACATGACAGGGGAAAATTCACCCCTCCACTTT. Combining the CDR3 with reference TRBV7-8 and TRBJ1-6 gives the whole variable domain GAGVSQSPRYKVAKRGQDVALRCDPISGHVSLFWYQQALGQGPEFLTYFQNEAQLDKSGLPSDRFFAERPEGSVSTLKIQRTQQEDSAVYLCASSYMTGENSPLHFGNGTRLTVT.

CDR3 DNA sequence: TGTGCCAGCAGCGGATGGACAGGGGATTCAACCTCTGGAAACACCATATATTTT. Translating it yields CASSGWTGDSTSGNTIYF. The chain joins TRBV7-8 to TRBJ1-3; 9 positions agree with TRBD1. Germline assignment: CDR1 SGHVS and CDR2 FQNEAQ. This CDR3 contains 18 residues. After removal of 5 bases from V and 0 bases from J, the junction contained 11 bases not matched to a gene.

This chain links TRBV29-1 with TRBJ2-1, with D unresolved. Germline-derived CDR1 and CDR2 are SQVTM and ANQGSEA. The ends were cut back, 6 bases at V and 5 bases at J, with 8 bases in the middle. There are 11 residues in the CDR3. The CDR3 nucleotides are TGCAGCGTCAGAACGAACAATGAGCAGTTCTTC. Residues: CSVRTNNEQFF.

The rearrangement links TRBV4-3 to TRBJ2-5, with 10 bases aligning to TRBD1. The CDR3 length is 16 residues. V was clipped by 1 base and J by 5 bases; unmatched bases: 7. Germline V lookup: CDR1 LGHNA, CDR2 YSLEER. CDR3 protein: CASSQGQSDRGETQYF. In DNA, the CDR3 is TGCGCCAGCAGCCAAGGTCAATCGGACAGGGGGGAGACCCAGTACTTC.

This chain joins TRBV9 and TRBJ2-2; weak D call: TRBD1 (6 bases). Germline CDR1 is SGDLS and CDR2 is YYNGEE. The CDR3 extends over 15 amino acids. With 1 base removed from V and 5 bases from J, the gap between germline ends came to 12 bases. CDR3 residues: CASSVKPRGTGELFF. CDR3 coding DNA: TGTGCCAGCAGCGTAAAACCGAGGGGGACCGGGGAGCTGTTTTTT.

V usage is TRBV7-8 and J usage is TRBJ2-1; 15 positions match TRBD2. CDR3 size: 22 residues. Germline assignment: CDR1 SGHVS and CDR2 FQNEAQ. V lost 5 bases, J lost 4 bases, and 21 bases stayed unmatched. Here the CDR3 DNA reads TGTGCCAGCAGCCCGTACGCTGGGGGGCCAGGACTAGCGGGAGGGTCTTACAATGAGCAGTTCTTC. Protein sequence: CASSPYAGGPGLAGGSYNEQFF.

The chain combines TRBV19 with TRBJ2-3; TRBD2 aligns across 12 bases. Germline trimming cut 7 bases from V and 4 bases from J; bases unmatched to any gene: 9. The CDR3 loop spans 16 amino acids. The germline gives CDR1 LNHDA, CDR2 SQIVND (reference sequence). This CDR3 is CASNSLAGGPSDTQYF. The DNA of the CDR3 is TGTGCCAGTAACTCACTAGCGGGGGGCCCTTCAGATACGCAGTATTTT.

The chain carries TRBV6-5 and TRBJ1-1; D not resolved. Per the germline V gene, CDR1 is MNHEY and CDR2 is SVGAGI. Trimming left V 5 bases short and J 0 bases short, with 7 bases between. The CDR3 length is 13 residues. The CDR3 nucleotides read TGTGCCAGCAGTAGCTGGTTGAACACTGAAGCTTTCTTT. Encoded protein: CASSSWLNTEAFF.

The chain is built from TRBV9 and TRBJ1-2; D unclear. The CDR3 loop spans 13 amino acids. The germline V gene encodes CDR1 SGDLS and CDR2 YYNGEE. V was shortened by 7 bases and J by 1 base, with 11 bases between the two germline ends. The CDR3 protein is CASSQTFNYGYTF. The DNA of the CDR3 is TGTGCCAGCTCCCAGACTTTTAACTATGGCTACACCTTC.

V and J are TRBV19 and TRBJ1-5; weak D call: TRBD1 (6 bases). CDR3 size: 16 residues. Germline V gene sequence: CDR1 LNHDA, CDR2 SQIVND (reference sequence). With 4 bases removed from V and 0 bases from J, the gap between germline ends came to 13 bases. CDR3 region: CASSNTGIYSNQPQHF. The CDR3 bases are TGTGCCAGTAGTAACACAGGGATTTATAGCAATCAGCCCCAGCATTTT.

The V call is TRBV6-1, the J call TRBJ2-5; 7 nucleotides line up with TRBD1. Germline-derived CDR1 and CDR2 are MNHNS and SASEGT. The V and J ends lost 5 bases and 2 bases, in that order; junction bases with no gene match: 8. CDR3 size: 15 residues. The CDR3: CASSPEGTEQETQYF. CDR3 in DNA: TGTGCCAGCAGTCCCGAGGGGACAGAGCAAGAGACCCAGTACTTC.

The CDR3 loop reads CSVRRAGANVLTF. Written as DNA, the CDR3 is TGCAGCGTTCGCCGGGCTGGGGCCAACGTCCTGACTTTC. The gene calls are TRBV29-1 and TRBJ2-6; D is unclear. The CDR3 has 13 residues. Trimming stripped 5 bases from V and 2 bases from J, with 7 bases between. Germline V gene sequence: CDR1 SQVTM, CDR2 ANQGSEA.

The V and J genes are TRBV6-5 and TRBJ1-1, with D possibly TRBD1 on 5 matching bases. Trimming stripped 6 bases from V and 0 bases from J, with 14 bases between. CDR1 and CDR2 from the germline V gene are MNHEY and SVGAGI. The CDR3 loop spans 15 amino acids. CDR3: CASRQGGSVNTEAFF. DNA of the CDR3: TGTGCCAGCAGGCAGGGCGGTTCCGTGAACACTGAAGCTTTCTTT.

In this sample, this clone turned up a few times. The DNA for the CDR3 is TGTGCCAGCAGCTTAGAGGGAGGGGCTAAGAATGGCTACACCTTC. This sequence encodes CASSLEGGAKNGYTF. This chain joins TRBV7-9 and TRBJ1-2; D perhaps matches TRBD1 (5 bases). CDR3 size: 15 residues. Germline values: CDR1 SEHNR, CDR2 FQNEAQ (reference sequence). V dropped 1 base and J dropped 6 bases, with 15 bases sitting between them.

The CDR3 nucleotides are TGTGCCAGTAGTGCCCAGGGGAGCGGCGGGACCCAGTACTTC. Translation: CASSAQGSGGTQYF. The chain combines TRBV19 with TRBJ2-5; the D gene is possibly TRBD1 (6 bases). The CDR3 is 14 residues long. Looked up from germline, CDR1 is LNHDA and CDR2 is SQIVND (reference sequence). The germline V and J ends were trimmed by 5 bases and 7 bases, with 17 bases remaining between them.

The CDR3 loop is CAGDRQGASGYTF. CDR3 nucleotides: TGTGCCGGGGATAGACAGGGGGCAAGTGGCTACACCTTC. The chain couples TRBV2 to TRBJ1-2; 10 bases align to TRBD1. Germline assignment: CDR1 SNHLY and CDR2 FYNNEI. This CDR3 has 13 residues. The J segment lost 7 bases and the V segment lost 11 bases, leaving 10 bases of the junction unmatched.

V gene TRBV2 combines with J gene TRBJ2-5, with 13 nucleotides matching TRBD2. Germline values: CDR1 SNHLY, CDR2 FYNNEI. V dropped 5 bases and J dropped 4; count of bases not matched to a gene: 4. This CDR3 has 15 amino acids. The chain's CDR3 is CASSPGLAGSETQYF. As DNA, the CDR3 is TGTGCCAGCAGTCCGGGACTAGCGGGGTCAGAGACCCAGTACTTC.